Below, 15 T cell receptor beta chains from the same sample are listed, as sequenced in a study of spatial heterogeneity in lung cancer. MiXCR, applied by TCRdb to the 5' RACE reads, yields one record per CDR3 protein. The repertoire holds about 39,000 distinct CDR3 sequences, with 4.5% to 6% as singletons. The time point was: sample taken at primary tumor resection. Sequencing of whole RNA from tumor, nontumor lung or frozen PBMC involved no sorting. The input for sequencing was PBMCs, taken at surgery. These receptors all stem from a male donor with early-stage non-small cell lung cancer.

This clonotype was counted many times. This sequence joins TRBV9 and TRBJ2-4, with D unresolved. The V gene's germline CDR1 is SGDLS and CDR2 YYNGEE. The CDR3 covers 14 residues. Deletions cut 0 bases from V and 4 bases from J, with 8 bases between. In DNA, the CDR3 is TGTGCCAGCAGCGTAGTACGGATAAAAAACATTCAGTACTTC. It translates to CASSVVRIKNIQYF.

Of note for this clonotype: With a much larger clone just one base away, this may be a read error. V is TRBV4-3 and J is TRBJ2-3; TRBD1 matches at 7 bases. Germline values: CDR1 LGHNA, CDR2 YSLEER. The CDR3 is 15 amino acids. With 0 bases clipped from V and 4 bases from J, the junction kept 4 bases outside the gene matches. The CDR3 DNA reads TGCGCCAGCAGCCAAGAGAGGGGGCACGCAGATACGCAGTATTTT. Protein product: CASSQERGHADTQYF.

This clonotype has at least ten counts. The V gene is TRBV6-5, the J gene TRBJ2-1, with 7 bases identical to TRBD2. The germline V gene encodes CDR1 MNHEY and CDR2 SVGAGI. The CDR3 is 11 residues long. The trim removed 8 bases at V and 8 bases at J, leaving 3 bases unmatched. CDR3 nucleotide sequence: TGTGCCAGCGGAGGGAGGGATGAGCAGTTCTTC. This encodes CASGGRDEQFF.

This clonotype was counted at least ten times. V and J are TRBV7-2 and TRBJ2-7; weak D call: TRBD1 (6 bases). Trimming cost V 5 bases and J 4 bases, with 9 bases left between them. The CDR3 sequence is 12 residues long. Germline-derived CDR1 and CDR2 are SGHTA and FQGNSA. This CDR3 is CASSPGQYEQYF. The CDR3 DNA reads as TGTGCCAGCAGCCCCGGACAGTACGAGCAGTACTTC.

This clonotype was seen repeatedly, ten times or more. The genes are TRBV6-5 and TRBJ2-3, with D possibly being TRBD2 (5 bases). CDR1 is MNHEY and CDR2 is SVGAGI in the germline V gene. The CDR3 totals 13 residues. V was cut by 2 bases and J by 8 bases, with 11 bases left in between. The CDR3 bases are TGTGCCAGCAGTTACGGGAGTACCGGTACGCAGTATTTT. Its protein product is CASSYGSTGTQYF.

This clonotype was found many times. The CDR3 DNA reads TGTGCCAGCAGCCCGTTTAGCGGGGGGGCGAATGAGCAGTTCTTC. As protein: CASSPFSGGANEQFF. This sequence joins TRBV7-2 and TRBJ2-1; TRBD2 agrees at 11 bases. Germline loops: CDR1 SGHTA, CDR2 FQGNSA. The V segment lost 5 bases and the J segment 7 bases; nucleotides outside the gene matches: 7. This CDR3 spans 15 amino acids.

In its sample, this clonotype was seen many times. J is TRBJ1-1 and V is TRBV20-1; D is unclear. Trimming took off 0 bases at V and 0 bases at J, with 11 bases between the two ends. Germline CDR1 is DFQATT and CDR2 is SNEGSKA (reference sequence). This CDR3 has 15 amino acids. In nucleotides, the CDR3 is TGCAGTGCTAGAGATGGGGTCTATCTGAACACTGAAGCTTTCTTT. This translates into CSARDGVYLNTEAFF.

This clonotype was counted many times. The V call is TRBV4-2, the J call TRBJ1-2, with 7 bases aligning to TRBD1. V lost 0 bases, J lost 5 bases, and 6 bases stayed unmatched. This CDR3 has 15 amino acids. CDR1 LGHNA and CDR2 YNFKEQ come from the germline V gene. CDR3: CASSQDTGVGYGYTF. CDR3 coding DNA: TGTGCCAGCAGCCAAGATACAGGGGTGGGGTATGGCTACACCTTC.

With regard to this clonotype: With a much larger clone just one base away, this may be a read error. The chain couples TRBV25-1 to TRBJ1-6; D not resolved. Germline-derived CDR1 and CDR2 are MGHDK and SYGVNS. The CDR3 runs 13 residues. The CDR3 bases are TGTGTCAGCAACGTACTTGATAATTCACCCCTCCACTTT. Translation: CVSNVLDNSPLHF.

This clonotype was seen ten or more times. The rearrangement links TRBV18 to TRBJ2-5; TRBD1 matches at 9 bases. Germline V gene lookup returns CDR1 KGHSH and CDR2 LQKENI. V lost 2 bases, J lost 4 bases, and 5 bases stayed unmatched. This CDR3 has 15 residues. The CDR3 sequence: CASSPSGTGRETQYF. DNA of the CDR3: TGTGCCAGCTCACCATCCGGGACAGGGCGAGAGACCCAGTACTTC. Using reference TRBV18 and TRBJ2-5 for the parts outside the CDR3, the full variable domain is NAGVMQNPRHLVRRRGQEARLRCSPMKGHSHVYWYRQLPEEGLKFMVYLQKENIIDESGMPKERFSAEFPKEGPSILRIQQVVRGDSAAYFCASSPSGTGRETQYFGPGTRLLVL.

The chain has TRBV3-1 and TRBJ2-5; 11 bases agree with TRBD1. V trimming: 4 bases; J trimming: 2 bases; junction bases outside the gene matches: 9. The CDR3 spans 17 residues. In germline, CDR1 is LGHDT, CDR2 YNNKEL (reference sequence). The CDR3 region is CASSPGPGTGGQETQYF. For the CDR3, the DNA is TGTGCCAGCAGCCCCGGACCTGGGACAGGGGGTCAAGAGACCCAGTACTTC.

This clonotype appeared many times. The chain couples TRBV28 to TRBJ1-4, with D unclear. CDR3 length: 13 amino acids. V shed 3 bases and J shed 5 bases, with 7 bases lying between them. Germline V gene data show CDR1 as MDHEN and CDR2 as SYDVKM. The CDR3 loop reads CASSFGLNEKLFF. The DNA of the CDR3 is TGTGCCAGCAGTTTCGGGCTAAATGAAAAACTGTTTTTT.

This clonotype was counted only a few times. This rearrangement joins TRBV4-1 to TRBJ2-3; D may match TRBD1 or TRBD2 (5 bases each). Germline-derived CDR1 and CDR2 are MGHRA and YSYEKL. V was pared by 4 bases and J by 3 bases, with 20 bases between. CDR3 length: 17 residues. The CDR3 loop is CASSPLGVTKNTDTQYF. As DNA, the CDR3 is TGCGCCAGCAGCCCGTTGGGGGTGACCAAGAATACAGATACGCAGTATTTT.

This clonotype was seen at least ten times. The V call is TRBV12-3 or TRBV12-4, the J call TRBJ1-1, with no clear D. This CDR3 spans 14 amino acids. V was shortened by 7 bases and J by 1 base, with 13 bases between the two germline ends. The CDR3 here is CASTPEAGNTEAFF. CDR3 sequence (DNA): TGTGCCAGCACCCCAGAGGCAGGGAACACTGAAGCTTTCTTT.

This clonotype occurred a few times. The J gene is TRBJ1-5, the V gene TRBV3-1; no reliable D call. This CDR3 contains 16 residues. Germline loops: CDR1 LGHDT, CDR2 YNNKEL (reference sequence). V was trimmed by 1 base and J by 0 bases, leaving 10 bases between them. The CDR3 region has the DNA TGTGCCAGCAGCCAAGGGACCTCATATAGCAATCAGCCCCAGCATTTT. Translating it yields CASSQGTSYSNQPQHF.